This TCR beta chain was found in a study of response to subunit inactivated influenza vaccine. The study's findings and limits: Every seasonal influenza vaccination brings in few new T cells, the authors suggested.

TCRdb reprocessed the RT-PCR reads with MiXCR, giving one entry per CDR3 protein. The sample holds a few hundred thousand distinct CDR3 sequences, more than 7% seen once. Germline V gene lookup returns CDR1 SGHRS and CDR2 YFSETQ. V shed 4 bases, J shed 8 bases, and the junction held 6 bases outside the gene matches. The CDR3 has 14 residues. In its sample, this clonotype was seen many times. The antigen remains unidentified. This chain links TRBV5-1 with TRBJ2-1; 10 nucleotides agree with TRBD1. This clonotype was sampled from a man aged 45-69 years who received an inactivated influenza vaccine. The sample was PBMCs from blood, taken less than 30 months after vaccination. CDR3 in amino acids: CASSPGQGRDEQFF. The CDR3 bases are TGCGCCAGCAGCCCGGGACAGGGGAGGGATGAGCAGTTCTTC.